The 3 T cell receptor beta chains in this list originate from one sample, sequenced in a study of blood T cells in healthy people across ages. The use of a sample-barcoded 5' primer and a J-beta primer mix characterized a second PCR of about 7 to 12 cycles. Via MiXCR, TCRdb re-called the 5' RACE reads, giving one row per CDR3 protein. There are 450,000 to 700,000 distinct CDR3 sequences in the sample; 25% to 30% occur only once, and less than 20% lies in the top ten. The source material was blood. The receptors stem from a woman aged 65 to 85 in good health.

This clonotype was detected many times. The chain couples TRBV7-9 to TRBJ1-4; D gene ambiguous. Germline CDR1 reads SEHNR; CDR2 reads FQNEAQ (reference sequence). This CDR3 is built from 13 residues. Trimming pared 3 bases from V and 5 bases from J, leaving 7 bases between. This CDR3 reads CASSFRTNEKLFF. CDR3 DNA sequence: TGTGCCAGCAGCTTTCGGACGAATGAAAAACTGTTTTTT. The full variable domain, completed using reference TRBV7-9 and TRBJ1-4, is DTGVSQNPRHKITKRGQNVTFRCDPISEHNRLYWYRQTLGQGPEFLTYFQNEAQLEKSRLLSDRFSAERPKGSFSTLEIQRTEQGDSAMYLCASSFRTNEKLFFGSGTQLSVL.

The sample holds a few counts of this clonotype. The chain uses TRBV5-1 and TRBJ2-3; D uncertain. The CDR3 has 13 amino acids. V was shortened by 4 bases and J by 0 bases, with 6 bases between the two germline ends. Germline loops: CDR1 SGHRS, CDR2 YFSETQ. The CDR3 region has the DNA TGCGCCAGCAGCGAACAGAGCACAGATACGCAGTATTTT. Encoded protein: CASSEQSTDTQYF.

This clonotype was seen only a few times. The chain uses TRBV27 and TRBJ2-3; 8 bases map to TRBD2. With V trimmed by 3 bases and J by 14 bases, 13 bases remained unmatched. Germline lookup yields CDR1 MNHEY and CDR2 SMNVEV (reference sequence). The CDR3 contains 14 residues. The CDR3 spells CASSFVAGGPWPYF. The CDR3 DNA reads as TGTGCCAGCAGTTTTGTTGCGGGGGGCCCCTGGCCGTATTTT.